This T cell receptor beta chain was sequenced for a study of T cell changes during pregnancy in multiple sclerosis. V lost 5 bases to trimming and J lost 1 base; unmatched junction nucleotides: 8. Germline-derived CDR1 and CDR2 are SGHAT and FQNNGV. CDR3 length: 16 residues. TCRdb keeps only in-frame clones here, not all; method: immunoSEQ multiplex PCR. Of roughly 38,000 clones listed, around 93% are singletons. The receptor was derived from a female donor with multiple sclerosis, enrolled in a pregnancy study. The material sequenced was CD8+ T cells from peripheral blood mononuclear cells, taken before pregnancy. The chain employs TRBV11-2 and TRBJ1-1; 9 nucleotides agree with TRBD1. The CDR3 bases are TGTGCCAGCAGCAGACGCGGGACAGGGAGGAACACTGAAGCTTTCTTT. It yields the protein CASSRRGTGRNTEAFF. The full variable domain, with the rest looked up from reference TRBV11-2 and TRBJ1-1, is EAGVAQSPRYKIIEKRQSVAFWCNPISGHATLYWYQQILGQGPKLLIQFQNNGVVDDSQLPKDRFSAERLKGVDSTLKIQPAKLEDSAVYLCASSRRGTGRNTEAFFGQGTRLTVV.